A single sample gave rise to the 25 T cell receptor beta chains below, sequenced in a study of T cell responses to AZD1222 COVID-19 vaccine. Some clones are missing from TCRdb's copy, which holds only in-frame ones; the method was immunoSEQ multiplex PCR. The data hold about 120,000 clones, with around 93% observed a single time. The sequencing here drew on peripheral blood, taken 28 days after the second AZD1222 dose. All receptors come from an adult who received the AZD1222 COVID-19 vaccine.

The V and J genes are TRBV27 and TRBJ2-7; 13 nucleotides agree with TRBD2. Unmatched junction bases numbered 4, after V lost 5 bases and J lost 0 bases. This CDR3 has 16 amino acids. The V gene's germline CDR1 is MNHEY and CDR2 SMNVEV (reference sequence). DNA for the CDR3: TGTGCCAGCAGTCCATGGACTAGCGGGGGCTCCTACGAGCAGTACTTC. Protein product: CASSPWTSGGSYEQYF.

In this sample, this clone turned up once. The V gene is TRBV9, the J gene TRBJ2-5; D gene ambiguous. The CDR3 loop spans 14 amino acids. The V gene lost 5 bases and the J gene lost 3 bases, with 14 bases spanning the gap. Per germline, CDR1 SGDLS and CDR2 YYNGEE. CDR3 DNA sequence: TGTGCCAGCAGGCGTAGCCCGAATGAAGAGACCCAGTACTTC. Residues: CASRRSPNEETQYF.

This clone was recorded a few times. The chain links TRBV7-9 to TRBJ2-3, with D hard to call. Between the trimmed V and J ends, which lost 4 bases and 7 bases, there was a span of 9 bases. The CDR3 is 12 amino acids. Germline values: CDR1 SEHNR, CDR2 FQNEAQ (reference sequence). CDR3 nucleotide sequence: TGTGCCAGCAGCTCCGACCGTTATACGCAGTATTTT. This sequence encodes CASSSDRYTQYF. Supplemented by reference TRBV7-9 and TRBJ2-3, the full variable domain reads DTGVSQNPRHKITKRGQNVTFRCDPISEHNRLYWYRQTLGQGPEFLTYFQNEAQLEKSRLLSDRFSAERPKGSFSTLEIQRTEQGDSAMYLCASSSDRYTQYFGPGTRLTVL.

In the case of this clone: Germline and junction disagree at one end, which may indicate a read error. V gene TRBV13 combines with J gene TRBJ1-1; 8 bases agree with TRBD1. CDR1 is PRHDT and CDR2 is FYEKMQ in the germline V gene (reference sequence). The CDR3 length is 12 residues. DNA for the CDR3: TGTGCCAGCAGCTCCATGGACAGGGTCAAAGTCTTT. It specifies CASSSMDRVKVF.

The genes are TRBV6-5 and TRBJ2-2, with D unresolved. Germline V gene lookup returns CDR1 MNHEY and CDR2 SVGAGI. The CDR3 has 15 residues. Trimming removed 0 bases from V and 5 bases from J, with 10 bases in between. In DNA, the CDR3 is TGTGCCAGCAGTTACTCGATGGCTTATACCGGGGAGCTGTTTTTT. It translates to CASSYSMAYTGELFF.

The chain carries TRBV5-4 and TRBJ1-1, with TRBD1 as a possible D gene (6 bases). Trimming left V 3 bases short and J 7 bases short, with 16 bases between. CDR1 and CDR2 from the germline V gene are SGHNT and YYREEE (reference sequence). This CDR3 region has 14 residues. The chain's CDR3 is CASSSQQGFGEAFF. The CDR3 DNA sequence: TGTGCCAGCAGCTCTCAACAGGGCTTCGGTGAAGCTTTCTTT. Supplemented by reference TRBV5-4 and TRBJ1-1, the full variable domain reads ETGVTQSPTHLIKTRGQQVTLRCSSQSGHNTVSWYQQALGQGPQFIFQYYREEENGRGNFPPRFSGLQFPNYSSELNVNALELDDSALYLCASSSQQGFGEAFFGQGTRLTVV.

This chain joins TRBV5-1 and TRBJ1-2; 12 nucleotides agree with TRBD1. V lost 4 bases and J lost 8; bases outside the gene matches: 12. The CDR3 totals 16 residues. Germline CDR1 SGHRS, CDR2 YFSETQ. In DNA form, the CDR3 reads TGCGCCAGCAGCATGGGACAGGGGGCCAGCTCTGGAGGCTACACCTTC. Protein sequence: CASSMGQGASSGGYTF.

This chain links TRBV11-2 with TRBJ1-1; D is uncertain. This CDR3 has 14 amino acids. Germline CDR1 is SGHAT and CDR2 is FQNNGV. Trimming cost V 2 bases and J 1 base, with 8 bases left between them. The DNA for the CDR3 is TGTGCCAGCAGCTTAATCTGGGGGAACACTGAAGCTTTCTTT. Protein product: CASSLIWGNTEAFF.

The chain has TRBV28 and TRBJ1-1, with D maybe TRBD1 (5 bases). V was shortened by 6 bases and J by 3 bases, with 14 bases between the two germline ends. Germline values: CDR1 MDHEN, CDR2 SYDVKM. This CDR3 comprises 14 residues. The chain's CDR3 is CASRDGGVDTEAFF. The CDR3 DNA follows: TGTGCCAGCAGGGATGGGGGAGTTGACACTGAAGCTTTCTTT.

The genes are TRBV14 and TRBJ1-2; D is ambiguous. The germline gives CDR1 SGHDN, CDR2 FVKESK. The germline V and J ends were trimmed by 3 bases and 3 bases, with 8 bases remaining between them. The CDR3 runs 13 residues. The CDR3, as DNA: TGTGCCAGCAGCCATACGAGAGACTATGGCTACACCTTC. Amino acids: CASSHTRDYGYTF.

This chain links TRBV10-3 with TRBJ2-1; 15 bases line up with TRBD2. V lost 4 bases to trimming and J lost 4 bases; unmatched junction nucleotides: 5. This CDR3 has 17 residues. In germline, CDR1 is ENHRY, CDR2 SYGVKD. The CDR3 region has the DNA TGTGCCATCAGTGGGACTAGCGGGAGGGCCTCTTACAATGAGCAGTTCTTC. Encoded protein: CAISGTSGRASYNEQFF.

This chain connects TRBV28 to TRBJ1-2; tentative D call: TRBD1 (5 bases). CDR1 MDHEN and CDR2 SYDVKM come from the germline V gene. Trimming cost V 2 bases and J 4 bases, with 14 bases left between them. The CDR3 is made up of 15 amino acids. CDR3 region: CASSLGGEGFYGYTF. In DNA, the CDR3 is TGTGCCAGCAGTTTAGGGGGGGAGGGTTTCTATGGCTACACCTTC.

The gene calls are TRBV6-5 and TRBJ1-2; no clear D gene. Germline CDR1 is MNHEY and CDR2 is SVGAGI. The length of the CDR3 is 12 residues. V was trimmed by 6 bases and J by 4 bases, leaving 9 bases between them. The CDR3 spells CASRQTFYGYTF. The CDR3 DNA is TGTGCCAGCAGACAGACCTTCTATGGCTACACCTTC.

The CDR3, as DNA: TGCAGCGTTCGAACGGGACACAGAAGCACAGATACGCAGTATTTT. Translation gives CSVRTGHRSTDTQYF. The rearrangement links TRBV29-1 to TRBJ2-3, with D maybe TRBD1 (6 bases). Germline CDR1 SQVTM, CDR2 ANQGSEA. V shed 5 bases and J shed 0 bases, with 15 bases lying between them. The CDR3 extends over 15 amino acids.

The rearrangement joins TRBV6-5 to TRBJ1-5; D is ambiguous. V gave up 0 bases and J gave up 11 bases, with 11 bases separating them. Germline V gene lookup returns CDR1 MNHEY and CDR2 SVGAGI. The CDR3 is made up of 13 amino acids. CDR3 coding DNA: TGTGCCAGCAGTTACTCGACCTCTTCAGCCCAGCATTTT. It encodes CASSYSTSSAQHF.

The chain carries TRBV18 and TRBJ2-3; 8 bases line up with TRBD2. This CDR3 region has 17 residues. Germline CDR1 reads KGHSH; CDR2 reads LQKENI. Losses at the gene ends were 3 bases for V and 0 bases for J; bases not matched to a gene: 8. As DNA, the CDR3 is TGTGCCAGCTCACCTCTCCAGCGGGGGTCTAGCACAGATACGCAGTATTTT. Protein sequence: CASSPLQRGSSTDTQYF. Full variable domain (rest looked up from reference TRBV18 and TRBJ2-3): NAGVMQNPRHLVRRRGQEARLRCSPMKGHSHVYWYRQLPEEGLKFMVYLQKENIIDESGMPKERFSAEFPKEGPSILRIQQVVRGDSAAYFCASSPLQRGSSTDTQYFGPGTRLTVL.

Here the CDR3 reads CASSFAGLAGVRGELFF. As DNA, the CDR3 is TGTGCCAGCAGTTTCGCTGGGTTAGCGGGGGTTAGGGGGGAGCTGTTTTTT. The chain uses TRBV28 and TRBJ2-2, with 9 bases fitting TRBD2. This CDR3 has 17 residues. Unmatched junction bases numbered 13, after V lost 3 bases and J lost 8 bases. CDR1 MDHEN and CDR2 SYDVKM come from the germline V gene.

This chain joins TRBV7-9 and TRBJ2-3; D call uncertain. This CDR3 spans 13 amino acids. Between the trimmed V and J ends, which lost 5 bases and 6 bases, there was a span of 12 bases. Germline values: CDR1 SEHNR, CDR2 FQNEAQ (reference sequence). CDR3 coding DNA: TGTGCCAGCAGCCCGACGGCCCTGGATACGCAGTATTTT. It encodes CASSPTALDTQYF. Using reference TRBV7-9 and TRBJ2-3 for the parts outside the CDR3, the full variable domain is DTGVSQNPRHKITKRGQNVTFRCDPISEHNRLYWYRQTLGQGPEFLTYFQNEAQLEKSRLLSDRFSAERPKGSFSTLEIQRTEQGDSAMYLCASSPTALDTQYFGPGTRLTVL.

This sequence joins TRBV19 and TRBJ1-2; 8 positions match TRBD1. This CDR3 has 13 residues. Per the germline V gene, CDR1 is LNHDA and CDR2 is SQIVND (reference sequence). V lost 7 bases to trimming and J lost 7 bases; unmatched junction nucleotides: 8. In nucleotides, the CDR3 is TGTGCCAGTACCTTCCAGGGGGCGGGTGGCTACACCTTC. Translating gives CASTFQGAGGYTF. Drawing the rest from reference TRBV19 and TRBJ1-2, the complete variable domain is DGGITQSPKYLFRKEGQNVTLSCEQNLNHDAMYWYRQDPGQGLRLIYYSQIVNDFQKGDIAEGYSVSREKKESFPLTVTSAQKNPTAFYLCASTFQGAGGYTFGSGTRLTVV.

V usage is TRBV5-1 and J usage is TRBJ2-1; D could derive from TRBD1 or TRBD2 (5 bases each). The CDR3 runs to 15 residues. Germline CDR1 SGHRS, CDR2 YFSETQ. The ends were cut back, 7 bases at V and 3 bases at J, with 17 bases in the middle. CDR3 loop: CASEKDPGSYNEQFF. For the CDR3, the DNA is TGCGCCAGCGAAAAAGATCCAGGGAGCTACAATGAGCAGTTCTTC.

This chain's CDR3 is CASSPGTAGNQPQHF. For the CDR3, the DNA is TGTGCCAGTAGTCCCGGGACTGCGGGCAATCAGCCCCAGCATTTT. The chain employs TRBV19 and TRBJ1-5, with a tentative D call TRBD1 (5 bases). This CDR3 is built from 15 residues. Trimming removed 5 bases from V and 2 bases from J, with 13 bases in between. The germline V gene has CDR1 LNHDA and CDR2 SQIVND (reference sequence).

V gene TRBV30 combines with J gene TRBJ2-1, with unresolved D. V lost 0 bases, J lost 12 bases, and 12 bases lay in between. The CDR3 loop spans 12 amino acids. CDR1 and CDR2 from the germline V gene are GTSNPN and SVGIG (reference sequence). Written as DNA, the CDR3 is TGTGCCTGGAGTGTATCTGAAATCCGGCAGTTCTTC. Amino acid sequence: CAWSVSEIRQFF.

The chain combines TRBV30 with TRBJ2-5; TRBD1 aligns across 8 bases. V lost 1 base to trimming and J lost 1 base; unmatched junction nucleotides: 2. In germline, CDR1 is GTSNPN, CDR2 SVGIG (reference sequence). The CDR3 has 14 residues. Here the CDR3 reads CAWSGTGGQETQYF. In DNA, the CDR3 is TGTGCCTGGAGTGGAACAGGGGGCCAAGAGACCCAGTACTTC.

This clone was detected a few times. The chain couples TRBV4-1 to TRBJ2-7, with TRBD1 matching over 8 bases. The CDR3 is made up of 18 amino acids. V trimming: 0 bases; J trimming: 6 bases; junction bases outside the gene matches: 16. Germline V lookup: CDR1 MGHRA, CDR2 YSYEKL. CDR3 loop: CASSQDPRDRTFPSEQYF. The CDR3 DNA sequence: TGCGCCAGCAGCCAAGATCCTCGGGACAGGACTTTCCCGTCCGAGCAGTACTTC.

The V call is TRBV30, the J call TRBJ1-3; D remains ambiguous. V dropped 0 bases and J dropped 0 bases, with 9 bases sitting between them. CDR1 GTSNPN and CDR2 SVGIG come from the germline V gene (reference sequence). The CDR3 covers 15 residues. In nucleotides, the CDR3 is TGTGCCTGGAGTGTAGGCTGGATCTCTGGAAACACCATATATTTT. It encodes CAWSVGWISGNTIYF.